These 8 T cell receptor beta chains share one sample of origin, sequenced in a study of cytomegalovirus exposure and HLA in healthy donors. 60 Vbeta and 13 Jbeta primers were used in PCR. Generated by immunoSEQ multiplex PCR, the TCRdb table keeps only in-frame clones and is missing some. Here the sample spans under 150,000 clones, over 80% being singletons. The sequenced sample was PBMCs. Receptors were obtained from a male donor in good health and CMV-seronegative.

The rearrangement links TRBV2 to TRBJ2-7; a weak D match, TRBD1 (5 bases). V lost 4 bases, J lost 0 bases, and 10 bases lay in between. The length of the CDR3 is 14 residues. Germline V CDR1 and CDR2: SNHLY, FYNNEI. This chain's CDR3 is CASSVTGDSYEQYF. CDR3 sequence (DNA): TGTGCCAGCAGTGTAACAGGAGACTCCTACGAGCAGTACTTC.

The V gene is TRBV5-8, the J gene TRBJ2-5, with 13 nucleotides matching TRBD2. V trimming: 4 bases; J trimming: 11 bases; junction bases outside the gene matches: 11. CDR1 and CDR2 (germline): SGHTS, YDEGEE. The CDR3 covers 15 residues. The CDR3 is CASSPTSGGVEEQYF. As DNA, the CDR3 is TGTGCCAGCAGCCCAACTAGCGGGGGGGTTGAAGAGCAGTACTTC.

This clone has just one count. This specimen includes other DNA sequences encoding the same CDR3. The V call is TRBV29-1, the J call TRBJ1-3, with TRBD1 matching over 8 bases. Germline loops: CDR1 SQVTM, CDR2 ANQGSEA. CDR3 length equals 14 residues. With V trimmed by 5 bases and J by 4 bases, 7 bases remained unmatched. The DNA of the CDR3 is TGCAGCGTTTCGCAGGGGGCGCACGGAAACACCATATATTTT. Protein product: CSVSQGAHGNTIYF.

The sample holds a few counts of this clone. One end of the junction does not line up with germline, which may come from a read error. The gene calls are TRBV7-7 and TRBJ2-1; the D gene is possibly TRBD1 (5 bases). The CDR3 runs 17 residues. Germline assignment: CDR1 SSHAT and CDR2 FNYEAQ (reference sequence). In DNA, the CDR3 is TGTGCTAGCAGCCCCGGACATGGCGGCCCTTCCTACAATGAGCAGTTCTTC. This translates into CASSPGHGGPSYNEQFF.

The genes are TRBV7-3 and TRBJ1-6, with TRBD1 as a possible D gene (5 bases). Trimming removed 1 base at V and 7 bases at J, with 11 bases between. Looked up from germline, CDR1 is SGHTA and CDR2 is FQGTGA. The CDR3 runs to 15 residues. The CDR3 here is CASSLNSGNNSPLHF. The CDR3 nucleotides read TGTGCCAGCAGCTTAAACTCAGGGAACAATTCACCCCTCCACTTT.

The chain has TRBV2 and TRBJ2-7; 11 positions match TRBD2. This CDR3 has 14 amino acids. V was clipped by 5 bases and J by 2 bases; unmatched bases: 2. The germline gives CDR1 SNHLY, CDR2 FYNNEI. The DNA of the CDR3 is TGTGCCAGCAGTTGGGGACTAGCGGCCTACGAGCAGTACTTC. Translated, it gives CASSWGLAAYEQYF.

J is TRBJ1-5 and V is TRBV28, with 7 bases aligning to TRBD1. The V gene's germline CDR1 is MDHEN and CDR2 SYDVKM. Trimming cost V 6 bases and J 4 bases; bases outside gene matches: 3. The length of the CDR3 is 13 residues. CDR3 protein: CASRTGRNQPQHF. The CDR3 DNA reads TGTGCCAGCAGGACAGGGCGGAATCAGCCCCAGCATTTT.

V is TRBV15 and J is TRBJ2-3; D possibly corresponds to TRBD2 (6 bases). With 2 bases removed from V and 4 bases from J, the gap between germline ends came to 10 bases. The CDR3 is 14 amino acids. The V gene's germline CDR1 is LNHNV and CDR2 YYDKDF (reference sequence). CDR3: CATSRFSSADTQYF. The DNA of the CDR3 is TGTGCCACCAGCAGATTTTCTAGCGCAGATACGCAGTATTTT.